This T cell receptor (beta chain) was obtained from a study of T cell responses to AZD1222 COVID-19 vaccine. Notes on the study in general: Close to half of all spike-specific TCRs reportedly target regions of the variants that are unmutated. The donor cohort was predominantly white British with a female majority, and clonal diversity may have been underestimated.

TCRdb's copy holds only in-frame clones and misses some; the assay was immunoSEQ multiplex PCR. The sample yields about 59,000 clones, nearly 90% seen once. Worth noting for this clone: As yet, its antigen is unknown.

Samples with a second dose at about 4 or about 12 weeks were pooled together. V shed 1 base, J shed 4 bases, and the junction held 5 bases outside the gene matches. CDR1 and CDR2 (germline): SGHNT, YENEEA. This CDR3 spans 15 amino acids. This TCR derives from an adult who received the AZD1222 COVID-19 vaccine. This chain links TRBV11-3 with TRBJ2-5; 8 bases fit TRBD2. The sample consisted of peripheral blood, taken 28 days after the second AZD1222 dose. The CDR3 nucleotides read TGTGCCAGCAGCTTAGGCGGGGGGCCGATAGAGACCCAGTACTTC. Amino acids: CASSLGGGPIETQYF. The full variable domain, its missing parts supplied by reference TRBV11-3 and TRBJ2-5, is EAGVVQSPRYKIIEKKQPVAFWCNPISGHNTLYWYLQNLGQGPELLIRYENEEAVDDSQLPKDRFSAERLKGVDSTLKIQPAELGDSAVYLCASSLGGGPIETQYFGPGTRLLVL.